The 12 T cell receptor beta chains listed next were all sequenced from one sample in a study of blood T cell repertoires in COVID-19. Sequencing used immunoSEQ multiplex PCR; TCRdb keeps in-frame clones, though not all of them. Found here are some 340,000 clones, about 87% of them singletons; the top ten hold about 5.4%. The source material was PBMCs or T cells enriched from blood (not recorded which). The receptors here all came from a woman aged 25 to 45 who had recovered from COVID-19.

The gene calls are TRBV27 and TRBJ1-6; D not certain. CDR3 length: 14 amino acids. From germline, CDR1 is MNHEY and CDR2 SMNVEV (reference sequence). The germline V and J ends were trimmed by 6 bases and 9 bases, with 15 bases remaining between them. This CDR3 is CASSLLKRPSPLHF. CDR3 in DNA: TGTGCCAGCAGCCTTCTTAAGAGGCCTTCACCCCTCCACTTT.

V usage is TRBV20-1 and J usage is TRBJ1-4; 8 nucleotides match TRBD1. CDR3 length: 14 residues. J was trimmed by 7 bases and V by 3 bases; bases with no gene match: 7. Per the germline V gene, CDR1 is DFQATT and CDR2 is SNEGSKA (reference sequence). The DNA of the CDR3 is TGCAGTGCTAGTCCGGACAGGGCGCGTGAAAAACTGTTTTTT. Translated: CSASPDRAREKLFF.

This sequence joins TRBV6-5 and TRBJ1-5; no clear D gene. Trimming stripped 6 bases from V and 2 bases from J, with 14 bases between. The V gene's germline CDR1 is MNHEY and CDR2 SVGAGI. CDR3 length: 15 residues. The CDR3 region has the DNA TGTGCCAGCAGCGGGAGCTACGGAGGCAATCAGCCCCAGCATTTT. This translates into CASSGSYGGNQPQHF.

This clone was observed a few times. The chain carries TRBV18 and TRBJ2-5, with TRBD1 matching 10 bases. Unmatched junction bases numbered 5, after V lost 3 bases and J lost 1 base. Germline V CDR1 and CDR2: KGHSH, LQKENI. The CDR3 sequence is 16 residues long. The CDR3 nucleotides read TGTGCCAGCTCACCTGGGACAGGGGCTTCCCAAGAGACCCAGTACTTC. It codes for CASSPGTGASQETQYF.

V usage is TRBV23-1 and J usage is TRBJ2-2; D may be TRBD1 (6 bases). TRBV23-1 is identified as an open reading frame with a role that is uncertain. The V end was cut by 2 bases, the J end by 5 bases, with 18 bases between. CDR3 length: 17 amino acids. The CDR3 protein is CASSQPVGTGRTGELFF. The CDR3 DNA reads as TGCGCCAGCAGTCAACCCGTGGGAACAGGGCGTACCGGGGAGCTGTTTTTT.

This rearrangement joins TRBV19 to TRBJ1-2; 7 nucleotides align to TRBD1. Germline V gene lookup returns CDR1 LNHDA and CDR2 SQIVND (reference sequence). This CDR3 is built from 14 residues. This CDR3 is CACFGGTEPYGYTF. The CDR3 nucleotides are TGTGCGTGCTTCGGAGGGACAGAGCCCTATGGCTACACCTTC.

The chain joins TRBV6-5 to TRBJ1-1; the D gene is possibly TRBD1 (5 bases). V gave up 4 bases and J gave up 4 bases, with 13 bases separating them. Germline V gives CDR1 MNHEY, CDR2 SVGAGI. The CDR3 totals 14 residues. The CDR3 spells CASSSPGGGTEAFF. The CDR3 DNA sequence: TGTGCCAGCAGTTCCCCTGGGGGGGGCACTGAAGCTTTCTTT.

The chain joins TRBV4-2 to TRBJ2-1, with D possibly being TRBD2 (5 bases). This CDR3 has 16 residues. CDR1 LGHNA and CDR2 YNFKEQ come from the germline V gene. Trimming pared 1 base from V and 7 bases from J, leaving 17 bases between. CDR3: CASSQGERTLENEQFF. The CDR3 nucleotides read TGTGCCAGCAGCCAAGGGGAGCGGACCTTGGAAAATGAGCAGTTCTTC.

This chain joins TRBV3-1 (or the pseudogene TRBV3-2) and TRBJ2-4, with D unclear. Germline V gives CDR1 LGHDT, CDR2 YNNKEL (reference sequence). The CDR3 runs 15 residues. V was clipped by 1 base and J by 5 bases, with 12 bases between them. The CDR3: CASSQAVRVENIQYF. CDR3 DNA: TGTGCCAGCAGCCAAGCGGTACGGGTGGAAAACATTCAGTACTTC.

CDR3 sequence (DNA): TGTGCCAGCAGTTTCGGGGAAACATTCTACAATGAGCAGTTCTTC. This gives the protein CASSFGETFYNEQFF. The chain carries TRBV27 and TRBJ2-1; D may be TRBD2 (5 bases). Trimming took 3 bases from V and 3 from J, leaving 12 bases between them. Germline lookup yields CDR1 MNHEY and CDR2 SMNVEV (reference sequence). The CDR3 extends over 15 amino acids.

The V gene is TRBV6-5, the J gene TRBJ1-1, with no clear D. CDR3 size: 10 residues. CDR1 MNHEY and CDR2 SVGAGI come from the germline V gene. With 8 bases removed from V and 7 bases from J, the gap between germline ends came to 8 bases. The CDR3 spells CASGRSEAFF. CDR3 nucleotide sequence: TGTGCCAGCGGTAGAAGTGAAGCTTTCTTT.

The chain combines TRBV7-2 with TRBJ1-1; a possible D gene is TRBD1 (6 bases). CDR1 and CDR2 from the germline V gene are SGHTA and FQGNSA. Trimming took off 5 bases at V and 4 bases at J, with 11 bases between the two ends. The CDR3 consists of 13 residues. The CDR3 region has the DNA TGTGCCAGCAGCACACAGGGATCCACTGAAGCTTTCTTT. It codes for CASSTQGSTEAFF. Variable domain in full (rest from reference TRBV7-2 and TRBJ1-1): GAGVSQSPSNKVTEKGKDVELRCDPISGHTALYWYRQSLGQGLEFLIYFQGNSAPDKSGLPSDRFSAERTGGSVSTLTIQRTQQEDSAVYLCASSTQGSTEAFFGQGTRLTVV.